This TCR beta chain was sequenced during a study of T cells in tuberculosis (dated by TCRdb to the late 2010s). Background for the entire study: To characterize T cells specific for the mycobacterial lipid antigen glucose monomycolate (GMM), the study used CD1B tetramers together with high-throughput TCR immunosequencing. IGRA-negative adolescents, IGRA-positive adolescents with latent tuberculosis and adults with active tuberculosis, about 9 per group, were compared in a South African clinical cohort. PBMC from patients with active tuberculosis were archived either before the start of standard anti-tuberculosis treatment or within 7 days of starting that treatment. What the authors observed across the whole study: An accuracy of about 90% (AUROC around 0.87) was reached by a classifier using the diverse GMM-specific repertoire, compared with about 70% accuracy when GEM motif frequencies were used. Shorter CDR3-alpha lengths in active tuberculosis patients partly drove the smaller NN-distances, and the TCR-beta difference was not statistically significant. Smaller mean NN-distances to GMM-specific TCRs were observed in active tuberculosis TCR-alpha repertoires than in IGRA-negative controls, suggesting clonal expansion of GMM-specific TCRs. Clinical samples were selected based on the availability of cryopreserved specimens, with adults included as active tuberculosis cases and adolescents included as controls.

Reading the label with the study, this specimen's time point is: new active TB diagnosis, blood taken before or within 7 days of starting treatment. Patients with active tuberculosis were defined as newly diagnosed, HIV-seronegative South African adults aged 18 years or older. Confirmation of active tuberculosis was obtained by positive sputum smear microscopy and/or positive M. tuberculosis culture. Immunosequencing of unsorted cryopreserved PBMC covered, on average, roughly 93,000 T cells per clinical donor. The CDR3 numbers 13 residues from cysteine through phenylalanine. Only the CDR3 region is kept as DNA, spanning 39 bases read in frame from base 1. The germline V gene yields SGHRS for CDR1 and YFSETQ for CDR2. Deletion took 1 base off V and 1 base off J, with a span of 5 bases between the germline ends. TCR libraries were generated with the immunoSEQ multiplex PCR assay, using TCR-beta and/or TCR-alpha/delta assays for each sample. The amplified TCR libraries were sequenced using the Illumina high-throughput platform. The original methods were these. Clustering and dimensionality reduction were performed using pairwise TCRdist distances among GMM-specific receptors from ex vivo sorted or in vitro expanded T cells. Each clinical repertoire was scored by mean NN-distance, the average TCRdist to the nearest 10% of tetramer-positive reference sequences. To compute GEM TCR motif frequency, the fraction of unique TCRs matching known GEM sequences by V/J usage and CDR3 length was calculated. Linear discriminant analysis with leave-one-out cross-validation, implemented in scikit-learn, was used to classify active tuberculosis. TCRdb limited this immuneACCESS table to in-frame rearrangements with V and J called. A share of clones is missing; checked studies link under half to unresolved V genes, and the rest is unexplained. D and trimming were read from the DNA, whereas the V and J calls and clone size are those reported in that table. Counted in this sample were 30,000 to 40,000 clones; around 94% of them appeared once. About 4.7% of the sample rests with the top ten.

A remark on this clone: There is no known antigen for this receptor. No much larger clone exists at a distance of one base, and base qualities are not known.

The sample was PBMCs, taken at tuberculosis diagnosis. The chain uses TRBV5-1 and TRBJ1-1; there is no confident call for the D gene. The origin of this receptor is an adult with tuberculosis. The CDR3 corresponds to CASSLLENTEAFF. The DNA is TGCGCCAGCAGCTTGTTAGAGAACACTGAAGCTTTCTTT.